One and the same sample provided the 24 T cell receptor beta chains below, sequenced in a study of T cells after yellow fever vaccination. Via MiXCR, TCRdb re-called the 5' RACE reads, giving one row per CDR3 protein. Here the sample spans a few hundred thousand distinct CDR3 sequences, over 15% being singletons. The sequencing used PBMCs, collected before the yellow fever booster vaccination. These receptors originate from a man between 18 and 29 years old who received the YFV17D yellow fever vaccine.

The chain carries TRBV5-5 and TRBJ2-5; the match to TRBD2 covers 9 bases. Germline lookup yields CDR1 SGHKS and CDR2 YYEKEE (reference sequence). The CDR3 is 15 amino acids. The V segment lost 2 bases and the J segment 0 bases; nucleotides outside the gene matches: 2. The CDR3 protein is CASSFSGGDQETQYF. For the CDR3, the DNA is TGTGCCAGCAGCTTTAGCGGGGGAGACCAAGAGACCCAGTACTTC.

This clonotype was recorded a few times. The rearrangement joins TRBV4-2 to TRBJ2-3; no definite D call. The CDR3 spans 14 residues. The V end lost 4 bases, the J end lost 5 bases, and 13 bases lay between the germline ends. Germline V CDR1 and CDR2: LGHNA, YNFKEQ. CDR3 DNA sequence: TGTGCCAGCAGCCCTCAAAACTTAATAGATACGCAGTATTTT. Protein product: CASSPQNLIDTQYF.

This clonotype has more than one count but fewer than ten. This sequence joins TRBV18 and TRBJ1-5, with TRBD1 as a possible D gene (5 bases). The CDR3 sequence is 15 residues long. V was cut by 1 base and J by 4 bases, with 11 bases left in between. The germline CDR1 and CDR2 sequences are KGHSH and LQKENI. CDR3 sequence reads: CASSPQQGDNQPQHF. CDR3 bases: TGTGCCAGCTCACCACAGCAGGGTGATAATCAGCCCCAGCATTTT.

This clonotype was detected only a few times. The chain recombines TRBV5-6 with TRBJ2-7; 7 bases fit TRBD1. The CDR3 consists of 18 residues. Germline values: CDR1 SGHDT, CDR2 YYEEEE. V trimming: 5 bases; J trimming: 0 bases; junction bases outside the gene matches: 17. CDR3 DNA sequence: TGTGCCAGCAGTGCCGGGACAGAACTTCTCACCGACTCCTACGAGCAGTACTTC. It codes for CASSAGTELLTDSYEQYF.

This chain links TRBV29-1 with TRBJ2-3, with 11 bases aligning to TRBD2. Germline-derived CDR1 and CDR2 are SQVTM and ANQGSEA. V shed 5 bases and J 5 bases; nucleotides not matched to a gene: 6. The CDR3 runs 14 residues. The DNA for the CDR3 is TGCAGCGTTATCCTAGCGGGGGGTCTAGATACGCAGTATTTT. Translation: CSVILAGGLDTQYF.

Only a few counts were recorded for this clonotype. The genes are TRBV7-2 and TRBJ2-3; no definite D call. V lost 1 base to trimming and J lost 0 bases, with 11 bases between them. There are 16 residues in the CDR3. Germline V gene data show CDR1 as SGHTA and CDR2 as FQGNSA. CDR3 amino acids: CASSLVAGWSTDTQYF. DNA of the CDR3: TGTGCCAGCAGCTTAGTCGCTGGTTGGAGCACAGATACGCAGTATTTT.

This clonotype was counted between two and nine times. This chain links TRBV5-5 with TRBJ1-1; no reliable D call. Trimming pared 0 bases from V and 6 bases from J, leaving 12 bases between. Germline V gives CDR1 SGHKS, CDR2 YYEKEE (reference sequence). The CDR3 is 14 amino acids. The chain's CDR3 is CASSLDLGTAEAFF. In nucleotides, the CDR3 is TGTGCCAGCAGCTTGGACCTAGGTACGGCTGAAGCTTTCTTT.

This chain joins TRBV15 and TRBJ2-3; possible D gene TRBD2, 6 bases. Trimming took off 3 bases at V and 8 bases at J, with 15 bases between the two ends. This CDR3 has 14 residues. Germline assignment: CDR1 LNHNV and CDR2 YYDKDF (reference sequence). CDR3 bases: TGTGCCACCAGCAGTTATGGAGGGTGGGCTACGCAGTATTTT. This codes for CATSSYGGWATQYF.

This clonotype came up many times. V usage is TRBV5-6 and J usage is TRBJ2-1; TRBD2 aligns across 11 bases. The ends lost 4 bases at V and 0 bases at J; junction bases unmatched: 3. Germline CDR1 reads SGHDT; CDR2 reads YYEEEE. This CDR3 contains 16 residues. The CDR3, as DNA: TGTGCCAGCAGCCTAGGACTAGCGGGCTCCTACAATGAGCAGTTCTTC. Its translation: CASSLGLAGSYNEQFF.

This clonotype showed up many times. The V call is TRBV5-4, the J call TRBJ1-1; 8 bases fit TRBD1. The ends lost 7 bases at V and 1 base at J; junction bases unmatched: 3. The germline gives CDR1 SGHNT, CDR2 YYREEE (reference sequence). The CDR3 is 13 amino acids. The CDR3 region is CASLGQANTEAFF. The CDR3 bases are TGTGCCAGCTTGGGACAGGCGAACACTGAAGCTTTCTTT.

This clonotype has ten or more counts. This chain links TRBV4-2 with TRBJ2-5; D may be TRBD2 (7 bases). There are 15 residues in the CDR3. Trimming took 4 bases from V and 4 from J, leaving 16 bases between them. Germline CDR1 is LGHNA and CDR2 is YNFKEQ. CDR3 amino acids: CASSPHLGGPETQYF. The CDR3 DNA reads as TGTGCCAGCAGCCCCCATCTCGGGGGGCCAGAGACCCAGTACTTC.

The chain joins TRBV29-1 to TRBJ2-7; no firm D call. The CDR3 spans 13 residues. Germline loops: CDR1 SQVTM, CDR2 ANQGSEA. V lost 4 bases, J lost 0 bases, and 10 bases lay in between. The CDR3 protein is CSVGTENSYEQYF. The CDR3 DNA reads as TGCAGCGTTGGGACGGAGAACTCCTACGAGCAGTACTTC.

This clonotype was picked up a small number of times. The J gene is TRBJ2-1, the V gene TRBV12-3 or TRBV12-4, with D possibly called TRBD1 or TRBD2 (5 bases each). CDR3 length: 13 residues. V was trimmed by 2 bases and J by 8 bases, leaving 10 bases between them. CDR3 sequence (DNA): TGTGCCAGCAGTTTATGGGGGTCGGATGAGCAGTTCTTC. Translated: CASSLWGSDEQFF.

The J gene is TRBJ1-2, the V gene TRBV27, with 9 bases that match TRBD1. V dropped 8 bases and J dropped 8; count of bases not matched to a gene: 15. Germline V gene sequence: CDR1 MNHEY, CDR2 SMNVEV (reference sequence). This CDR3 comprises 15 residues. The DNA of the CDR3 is TGTGCCAGCTTACGAACCGGGACAGGGTCGTTAGGCTACACCTTC. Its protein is CASLRTGTGSLGYTF.

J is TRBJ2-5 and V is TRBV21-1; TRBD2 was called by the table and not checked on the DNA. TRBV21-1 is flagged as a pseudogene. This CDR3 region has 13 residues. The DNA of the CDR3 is TGTGCCAGCAGCAGGGACCTCCGGGAGACCCAGTACTTC. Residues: CASSRDLRETQYF.

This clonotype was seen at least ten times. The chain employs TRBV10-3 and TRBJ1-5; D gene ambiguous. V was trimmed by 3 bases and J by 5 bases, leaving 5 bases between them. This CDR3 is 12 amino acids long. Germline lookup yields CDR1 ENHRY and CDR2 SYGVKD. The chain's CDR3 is CAISDSYQPQHF. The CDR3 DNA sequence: TGTGCCATCAGTGACAGTTATCAGCCCCAGCATTTT.

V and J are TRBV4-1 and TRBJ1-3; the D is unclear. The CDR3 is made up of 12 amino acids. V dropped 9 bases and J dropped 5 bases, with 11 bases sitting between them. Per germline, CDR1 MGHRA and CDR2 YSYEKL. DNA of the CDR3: TGCGCCAGTGGGGAGCATCGAAACACCATATATTTT. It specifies CASGEHRNTIYF.

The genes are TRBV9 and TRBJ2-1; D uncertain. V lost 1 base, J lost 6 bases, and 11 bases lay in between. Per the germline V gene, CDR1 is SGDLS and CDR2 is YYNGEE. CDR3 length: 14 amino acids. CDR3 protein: CASSVQVEVNEQFF. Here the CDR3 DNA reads TGTGCCAGCAGCGTACAAGTTGAAGTCAATGAGCAGTTCTTC.

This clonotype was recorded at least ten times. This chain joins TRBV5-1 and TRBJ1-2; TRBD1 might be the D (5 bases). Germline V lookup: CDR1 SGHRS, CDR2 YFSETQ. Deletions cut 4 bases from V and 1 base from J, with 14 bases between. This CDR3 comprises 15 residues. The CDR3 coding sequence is TGCGCCAGCAGCCCGGGGGGAAGCCTTAACTATGGCTACACCTTC. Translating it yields CASSPGGSLNYGYTF.

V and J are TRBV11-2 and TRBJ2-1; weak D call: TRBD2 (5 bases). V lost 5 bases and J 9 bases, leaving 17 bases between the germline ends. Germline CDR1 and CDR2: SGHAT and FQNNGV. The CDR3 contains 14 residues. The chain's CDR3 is CASSGRDWYSEQFF. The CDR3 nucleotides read TGTGCCAGCAGCGGCCGGGATTGGTATAGTGAGCAGTTCTTC. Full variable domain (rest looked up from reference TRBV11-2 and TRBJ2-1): EAGVAQSPRYKIIEKRQSVAFWCNPISGHATLYWYQQILGQGPKLLIQFQNNGVVDDSQLPKDRFSAERLKGVDSTLKIQPAKLEDSAVYLCASSGRDWYSEQFFGPGTRLTVL.

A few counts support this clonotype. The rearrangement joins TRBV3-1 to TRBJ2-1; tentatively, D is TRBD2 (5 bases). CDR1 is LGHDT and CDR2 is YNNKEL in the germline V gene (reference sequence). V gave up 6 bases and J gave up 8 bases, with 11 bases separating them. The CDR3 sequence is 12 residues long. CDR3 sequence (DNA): TGTGCCAGCAGTGACGGACTTTATGAGCAGTTCTTC. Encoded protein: CASSDGLYEQFF.

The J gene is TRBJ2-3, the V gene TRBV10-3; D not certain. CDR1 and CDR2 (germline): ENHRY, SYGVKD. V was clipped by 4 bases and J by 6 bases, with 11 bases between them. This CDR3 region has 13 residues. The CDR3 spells CAISVEFSDTQYF. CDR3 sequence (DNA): TGTGCCATCAGTGTGGAATTTTCGGATACGCAGTATTTT.

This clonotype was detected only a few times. The CDR3 sequence is CATSRAPLREQYV. In DNA form, the CDR3 reads TGTGCCACCAGCAGAGCCCCCCTGAGGGAGCAGTACGTC. The V call is TRBV15, the J call TRBJ2-7, with unresolved D. The ends were cut back, 1 base at V and 7 bases at J, with 11 bases in the middle. CDR1 and CDR2 from the germline V gene are LNHNV and YYDKDF (reference sequence). The length of the CDR3 is 13 residues.

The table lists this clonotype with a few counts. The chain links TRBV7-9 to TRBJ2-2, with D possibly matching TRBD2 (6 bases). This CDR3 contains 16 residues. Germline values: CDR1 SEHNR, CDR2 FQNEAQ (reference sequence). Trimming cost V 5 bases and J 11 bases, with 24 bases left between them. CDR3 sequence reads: CASSLPLAKGDIELFF. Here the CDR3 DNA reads TGTGCCAGCAGCCTCCCCCTAGCGAAGGGAGACATTGAGCTGTTTTTT.